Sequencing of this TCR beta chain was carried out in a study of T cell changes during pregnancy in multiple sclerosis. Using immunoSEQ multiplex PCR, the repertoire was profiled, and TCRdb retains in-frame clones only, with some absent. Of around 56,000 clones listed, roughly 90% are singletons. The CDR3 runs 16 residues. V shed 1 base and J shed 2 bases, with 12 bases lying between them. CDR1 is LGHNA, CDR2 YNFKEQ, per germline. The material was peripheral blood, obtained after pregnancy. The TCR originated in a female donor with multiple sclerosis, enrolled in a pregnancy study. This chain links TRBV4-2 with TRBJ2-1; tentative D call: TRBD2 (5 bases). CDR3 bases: TGTGCCAGCAGCCAAGTCGCCTACGGGACCTACAATGAGCAGTTCTTC. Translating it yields CASSQVAYGTYNEQFF.